The clone carrying this TCR beta chain was recorded a few times. The sample comes from a study of blood T cell repertoires in COVID-19. Turning to the study itself: The United States, Italy and Spain provided the acute and convalescent COVID-19 samples. From T cells, B-cell-depleted T cells, or PBMCs came the material, which was cDNA or gDNA.

Source study methods: Nucleated cell number was recorded as an estimate derived from reference gene primer amplification. Libraries were prepared by immunoSEQ multiplex PCR; TCRdb keeps only in-frame clonotypes and omits some of them. V and J calls and clone size come straight from that table; D and trimming were deduced from the DNA. The sample holds approximately 91,000 clones; around 75% are singletons and the top ten take approximately 25%. J was trimmed by 5 bases and V by 3 bases; bases with no gene match: 0. The CDR3 sequence is 14 residues long. Germline V gene data show CDR1 as MRHNA and CDR2 as SNTAGT.

The chain employs TRBV6-4 and TRBJ1-6; 8 bases are a match to TRBD1. The sequence was collected from a man aged 70 or older with acute or convalescent COVID-19. Sequences were obtained from peripheral blood. For the CDR3, the DNA is TGTGCCAGCAGTGAGGACAGGGATAATTCACCCCTCCACTTT. Protein sequence: CASSEDRDNSPLHF.